This record looks at one T cell receptor beta chain sequence and its context. Antigen: not known. This sample is drawn from a study of cytomegalovirus exposure and HLA in healthy donors. Study-level points and caveats: Near-uniform donor sequencing depth was presumed by presence/absence analyses. Altogether, 150 or so TCR beta chains were recorded as cytomegalovirus-associated. In a later analysis, V- and J-gene trimming of beta chains associated with a DCLRE1C missense variant, replicated independently.

The germline V gene has CDR1 MNHNS and CDR2 SASEGT. Trimming took 2 bases from V and 11 from J, leaving 15 bases between them. The CDR3 sequence is 13 residues long. All donors participated as healthy donors of bone marrow. A multiplex PCR was run with 60 Vbeta primers and 13 Jbeta primers. Generated by immunoSEQ multiplex PCR, the TCRdb table keeps only in-frame clones and is missing some. The sample shows some 160,000 clones, about 75% of them seen only once. The sample comprised PBMCs. J is TRBJ1-1 and V is TRBV6-1, with D unclear. This sequence originates from a woman in her thirties in good health and CMV-seronegative. In DNA form, the CDR3 reads TGTGCCAGCAGTGAAAGCCTATTGGTGTGGGCTTTCTTT. This gives the protein CASSESLLVWAFF.